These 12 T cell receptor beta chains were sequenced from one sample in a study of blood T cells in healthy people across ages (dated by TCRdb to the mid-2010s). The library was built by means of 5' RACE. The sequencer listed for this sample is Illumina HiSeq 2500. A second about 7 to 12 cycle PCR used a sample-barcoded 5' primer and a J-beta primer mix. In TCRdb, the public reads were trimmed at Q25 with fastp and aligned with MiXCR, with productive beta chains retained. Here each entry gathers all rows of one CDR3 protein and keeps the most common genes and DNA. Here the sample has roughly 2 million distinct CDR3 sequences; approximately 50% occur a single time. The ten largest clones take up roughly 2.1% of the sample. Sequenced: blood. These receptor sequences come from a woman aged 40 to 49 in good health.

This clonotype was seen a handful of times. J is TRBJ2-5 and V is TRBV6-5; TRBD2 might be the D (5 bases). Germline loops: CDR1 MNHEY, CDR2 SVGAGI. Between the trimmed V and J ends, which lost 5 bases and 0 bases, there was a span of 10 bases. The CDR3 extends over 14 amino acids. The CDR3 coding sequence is TGTGCCAGCAGTGATGGACTTTACCAAGAGACCCAGTACTTC. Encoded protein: CASSDGLYQETQYF.

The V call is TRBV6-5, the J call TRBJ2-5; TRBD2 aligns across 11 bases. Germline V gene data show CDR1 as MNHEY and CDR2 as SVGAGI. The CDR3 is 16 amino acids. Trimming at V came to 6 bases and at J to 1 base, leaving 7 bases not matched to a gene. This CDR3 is CASSPPTSGAQETQYF. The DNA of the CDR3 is TGTGCCAGCAGCCCCCCGACTAGCGGGGCCCAAGAGACCCAGTACTTC.

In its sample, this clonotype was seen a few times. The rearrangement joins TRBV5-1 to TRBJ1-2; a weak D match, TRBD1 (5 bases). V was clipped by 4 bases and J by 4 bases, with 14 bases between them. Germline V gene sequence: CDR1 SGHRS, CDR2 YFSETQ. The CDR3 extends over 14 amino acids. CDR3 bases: TGCGCCAGCAGCACCAGGGACGGGGTCTATGGCTACACCTTC. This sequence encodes CASSTRDGVYGYTF.

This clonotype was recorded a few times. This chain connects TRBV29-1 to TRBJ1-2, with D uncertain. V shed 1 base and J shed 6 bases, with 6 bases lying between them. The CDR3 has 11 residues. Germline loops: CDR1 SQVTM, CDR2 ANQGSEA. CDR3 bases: TGCAGCGTTGAAGGGGAAGATGGCTACACCTTC. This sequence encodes CSVEGEDGYTF.

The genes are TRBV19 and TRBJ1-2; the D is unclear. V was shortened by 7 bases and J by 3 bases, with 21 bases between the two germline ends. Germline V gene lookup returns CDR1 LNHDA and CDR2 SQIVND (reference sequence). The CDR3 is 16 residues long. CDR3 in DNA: TGTGCCAGTACAGTGACTGGTATCTCTTGGGACTATGGCTACACCTTC. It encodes CASTVTGISWDYGYTF. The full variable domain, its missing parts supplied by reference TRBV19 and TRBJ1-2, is DGGITQSPKYLFRKEGQNVTLSCEQNLNHDAMYWYRQDPGQGLRLIYYSQIVNDFQKGDIAEGYSVSREKKESFPLTVTSAQKNPTAFYLCASTVTGISWDYGYTFGSGTRLTVV.

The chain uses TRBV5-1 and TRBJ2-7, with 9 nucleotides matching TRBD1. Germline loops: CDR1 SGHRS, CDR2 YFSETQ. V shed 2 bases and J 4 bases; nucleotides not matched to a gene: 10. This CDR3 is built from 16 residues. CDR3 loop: CASSLNPGTGLYEQYF. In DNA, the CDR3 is TGCGCCAGCAGCTTAAATCCCGGGACAGGGCTGTACGAGCAGTACTTC.

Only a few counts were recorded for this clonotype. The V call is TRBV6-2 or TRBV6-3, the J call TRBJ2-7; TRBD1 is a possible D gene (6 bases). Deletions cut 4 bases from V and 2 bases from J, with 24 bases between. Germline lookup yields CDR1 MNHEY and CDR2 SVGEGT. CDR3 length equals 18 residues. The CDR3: CASSFISGGQSFPYEQYF. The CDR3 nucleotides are TGTGCCAGCAGTTTCATCTCCGGTGGACAGAGTTTTCCCTACGAGCAGTACTTC.

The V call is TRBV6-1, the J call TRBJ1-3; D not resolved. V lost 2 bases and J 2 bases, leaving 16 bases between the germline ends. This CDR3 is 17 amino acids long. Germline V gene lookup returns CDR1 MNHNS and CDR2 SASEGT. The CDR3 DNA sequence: TGTGCCAGCAGTGAATCGACACCGCCGACACCTGGAAACACCATATATTTT. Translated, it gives CASSESTPPTPGNTIYF.

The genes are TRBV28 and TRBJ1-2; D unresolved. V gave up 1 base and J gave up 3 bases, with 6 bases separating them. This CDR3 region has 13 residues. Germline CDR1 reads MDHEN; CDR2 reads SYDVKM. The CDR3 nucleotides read TGTGCCAGCAGTTTATTGGGATACTATGGCTACACCTTC. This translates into CASSLLGYYGYTF.

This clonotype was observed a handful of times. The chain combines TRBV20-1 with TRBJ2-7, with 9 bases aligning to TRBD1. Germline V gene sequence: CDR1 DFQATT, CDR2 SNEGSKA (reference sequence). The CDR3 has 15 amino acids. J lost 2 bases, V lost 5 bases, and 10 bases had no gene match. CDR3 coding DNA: TGCAGTGCTGCCCCGGGACAGGGTATTACCTACGAGCAGTACTTC. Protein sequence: CSAAPGQGITYEQYF.

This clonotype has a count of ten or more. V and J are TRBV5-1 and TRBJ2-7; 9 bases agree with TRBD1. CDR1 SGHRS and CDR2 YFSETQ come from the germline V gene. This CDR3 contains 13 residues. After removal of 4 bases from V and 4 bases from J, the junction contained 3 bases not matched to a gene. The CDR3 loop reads CASSAGTGYEQYF. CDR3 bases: TGCGCCAGCAGCGCCGGGACAGGGTACGAGCAGTACTTC.

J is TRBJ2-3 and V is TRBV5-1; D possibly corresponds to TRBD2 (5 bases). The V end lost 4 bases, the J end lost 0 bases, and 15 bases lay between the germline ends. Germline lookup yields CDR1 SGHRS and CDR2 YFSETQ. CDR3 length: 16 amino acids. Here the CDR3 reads CASSPERRLSTDTQYF. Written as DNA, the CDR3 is TGCGCCAGCAGCCCTGAACGGAGGCTTAGCACAGATACGCAGTATTTT.